A selection of T cell receptor beta chains follows, all from one sample in a study of T cell repertoires in cytomegalovirus infection. TCRdb recomputed calls from the reads with MiXCR, one row per CDR3 protein. The sample has approximately 500,000 distinct CDR3 sequences; approximately 15% are singletons. Sequencing used CD8+ T cells from PBMCs. These receptors originate from a human donor in good health (CMV status not recorded). Some clones in this sample may be carry-over from other donors' samples. Both conserved end residues are trimmed from each CDR3. Each record gives: V gene, J gene, CDR3 protein.

v_call: TRBV18
j_call: TRBJ2-1
cdr3_aa: ASSHKPTGTGGYNEQF

v_call: TRBV27
j_call: TRBJ2-1
cdr3_aa: ASSSGKQGAGEQF

v_call: TRBV7-9
j_call: TRBJ1-6
cdr3_aa: ASSSTARDSPLH

v_call: TRBV12-5
j_call: TRBJ2-1
cdr3_aa: ASGLGEDEQF

v_call: TRBV20-1
j_call: TRBJ2-3
cdr3_aa: SARDQGTSIPTQY

v_call: TRBV23-1
j_call: TRBJ2-1
cdr3_aa: ASSQGTSGRSSYNVQF

v_call: TRBV4-1
j_call: TRBJ2-1
cdr3_aa: ASSQGLAGGTEQF

v_call: TRBV6-1
j_call: TRBJ2-6
cdr3_aa: ARGGAGRSGANVLT

v_call: TRBV6-1
j_call: TRBJ1-6
cdr3_aa: ASSAPPGRTNSPLH

v_call: TRBV2
j_call: TRBJ1-2
cdr3_aa: ASKTGGYNYGYT

v_call: TRBV3-1
j_call: TRBJ1-6
cdr3_aa: ASSHRTSRDRYNSPLH

v_call: TRBV2
j_call: TRBJ2-1
cdr3_aa: ASSEARRNNNEQF

v_call: TRBV7-9
j_call: TRBJ1-1
cdr3_aa: ASSFPVENMNTEAF

v_call: TRBV25-1
j_call: TRBJ2-1
cdr3_aa: ASSVRGEQF

v_call: TRBV11-2
j_call: TRBJ2-3
cdr3_aa: ASSESLDRWGDTQY

v_call: TRBV20-1
j_call: TRBJ2-1
cdr3_aa: SARPGTSGYSSYNEQF